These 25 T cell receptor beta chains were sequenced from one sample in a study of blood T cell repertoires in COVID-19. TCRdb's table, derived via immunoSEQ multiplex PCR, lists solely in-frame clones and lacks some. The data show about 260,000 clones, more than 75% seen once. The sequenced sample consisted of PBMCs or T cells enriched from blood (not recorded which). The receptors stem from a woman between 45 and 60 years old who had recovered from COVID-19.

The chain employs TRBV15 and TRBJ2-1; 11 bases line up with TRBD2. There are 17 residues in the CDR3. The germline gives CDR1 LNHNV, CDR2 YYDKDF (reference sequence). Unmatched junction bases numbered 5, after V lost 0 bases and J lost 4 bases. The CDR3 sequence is CATSRDLTSGGYNEQFF. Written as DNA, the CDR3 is TGTGCCACCAGCAGAGATCTTACTAGCGGGGGTTACAATGAGCAGTTCTTC.

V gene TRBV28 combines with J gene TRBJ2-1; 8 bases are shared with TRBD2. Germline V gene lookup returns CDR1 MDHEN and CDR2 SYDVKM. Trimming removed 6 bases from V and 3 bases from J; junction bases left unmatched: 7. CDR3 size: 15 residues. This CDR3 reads CASSEISGIYNEQFF. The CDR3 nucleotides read TGTGCCAGCAGCGAAATTAGCGGGATCTACAATGAGCAGTTCTTC. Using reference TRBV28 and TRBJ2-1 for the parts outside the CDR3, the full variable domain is DVKVTQSSRYLVKRTGEKVFLECVQDMDHENMFWYRQDPGLGLRLIYFSYDVKMKEKGDIPEGYSVSREKKERFSLILESASTNQTSMYLCASSEISGIYNEQFFGPGTRLTVL.

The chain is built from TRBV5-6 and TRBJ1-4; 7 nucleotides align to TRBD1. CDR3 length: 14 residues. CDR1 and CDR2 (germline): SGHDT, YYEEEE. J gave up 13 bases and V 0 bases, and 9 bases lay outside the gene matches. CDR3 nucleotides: TGTGCCAGCAGCTTGGTGGCAGGGGGAACCGTACTGTTTTTT. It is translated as CASSLVAGGTVLFF.

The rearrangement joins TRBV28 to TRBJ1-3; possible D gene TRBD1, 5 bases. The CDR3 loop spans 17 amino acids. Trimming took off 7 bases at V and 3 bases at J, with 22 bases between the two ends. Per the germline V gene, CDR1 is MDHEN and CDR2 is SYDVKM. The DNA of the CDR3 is TGTGCCAGCACTTCGGCGGGGGGAGGGCGCGGTGGAAACACCATATATTTT. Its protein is CASTSAGGGRGGNTIYF.

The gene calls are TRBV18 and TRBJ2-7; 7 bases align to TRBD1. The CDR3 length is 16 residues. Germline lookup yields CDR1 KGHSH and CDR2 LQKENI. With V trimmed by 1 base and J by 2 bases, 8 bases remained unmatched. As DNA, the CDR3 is TGTGCCAGCTCACCACGGTTTGGGACAGAAGCCTACGAGCAGTACTTC. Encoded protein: CASSPRFGTEAYEQYF.

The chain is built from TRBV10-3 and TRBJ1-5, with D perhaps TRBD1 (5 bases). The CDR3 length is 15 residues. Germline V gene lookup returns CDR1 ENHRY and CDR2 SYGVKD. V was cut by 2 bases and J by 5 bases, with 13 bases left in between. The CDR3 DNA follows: TGTGCCATCAGTGAGAGGGGAGGAGGGCATCAGCCCCAGCATTTT. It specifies CAISERGGGHQPQHF.

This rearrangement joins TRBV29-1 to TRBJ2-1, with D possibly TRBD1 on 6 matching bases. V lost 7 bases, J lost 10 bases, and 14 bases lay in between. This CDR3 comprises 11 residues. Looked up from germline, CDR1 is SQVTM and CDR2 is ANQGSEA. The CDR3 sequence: CSAWGLGEQFF. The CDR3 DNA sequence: TGCAGCGCTTGGGGGCTGGGGGAGCAGTTCTTC.

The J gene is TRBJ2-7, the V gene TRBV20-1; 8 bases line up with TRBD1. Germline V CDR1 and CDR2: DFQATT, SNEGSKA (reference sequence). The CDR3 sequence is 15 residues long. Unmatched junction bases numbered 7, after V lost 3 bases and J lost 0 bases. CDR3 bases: TGCAGTGCTAGTGGGATTGGACAGGGCTCCTACGAGCAGTACTTC. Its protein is CSASGIGQGSYEQYF.

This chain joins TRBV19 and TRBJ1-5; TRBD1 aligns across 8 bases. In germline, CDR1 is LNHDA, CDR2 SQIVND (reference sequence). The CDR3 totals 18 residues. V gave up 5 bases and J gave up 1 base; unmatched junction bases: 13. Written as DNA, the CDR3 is TGTGCCAGTAGTGCCCGCAGGGGGCAGATTGCGAGCAATCAGCCCCAGCATTTT. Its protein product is CASSARRGQIASNQPQHF. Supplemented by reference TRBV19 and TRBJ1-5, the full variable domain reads DGGITQSPKYLFRKEGQNVTLSCEQNLNHDAMYWYRQDPGQGLRLIYYSQIVNDFQKGDIAEGYSVSREKKESFPLTVTSAQKNPTAFYLCASSARRGQIASNQPQHFGDGTRLSIL.

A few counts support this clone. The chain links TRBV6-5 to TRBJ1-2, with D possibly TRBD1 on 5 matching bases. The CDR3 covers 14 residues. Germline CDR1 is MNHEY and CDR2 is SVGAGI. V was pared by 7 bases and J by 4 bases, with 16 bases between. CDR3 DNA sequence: TGTGCCAGCACACGGGCGCGGGGCTTCTATGGCTACACCTTC. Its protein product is CASTRARGFYGYTF.

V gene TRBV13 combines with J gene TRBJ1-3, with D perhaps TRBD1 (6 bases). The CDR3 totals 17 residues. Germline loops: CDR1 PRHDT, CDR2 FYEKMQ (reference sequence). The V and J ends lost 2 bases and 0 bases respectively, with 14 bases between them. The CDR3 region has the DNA TGTGCCAGCAGCTTATCTGGGGCAGGGGCCTCTGGAAACACCATATATTTT. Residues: CASSLSGAGASGNTIYF.

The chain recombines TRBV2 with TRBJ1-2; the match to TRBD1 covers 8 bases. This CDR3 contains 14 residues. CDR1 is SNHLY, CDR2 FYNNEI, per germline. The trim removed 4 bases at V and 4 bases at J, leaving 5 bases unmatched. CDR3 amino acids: CASSGRDRIYGYTF. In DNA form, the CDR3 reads TGTGCCAGCAGTGGCCGGGACAGGATCTATGGCTACACCTTC.

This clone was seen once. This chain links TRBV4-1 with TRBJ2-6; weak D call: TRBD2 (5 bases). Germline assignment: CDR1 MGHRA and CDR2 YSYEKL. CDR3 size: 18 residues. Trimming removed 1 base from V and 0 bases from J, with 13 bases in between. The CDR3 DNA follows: TGCGCCAGCAGCCAAGTTCGGCAGCGGTTCTCTGGGGCCAACGTCCTGACTTTC. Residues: CASSQVRQRFSGANVLTF.

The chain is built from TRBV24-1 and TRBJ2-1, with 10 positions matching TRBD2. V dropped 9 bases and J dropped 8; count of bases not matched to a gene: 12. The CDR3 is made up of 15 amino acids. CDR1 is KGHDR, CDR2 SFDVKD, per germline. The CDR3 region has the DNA TGTGCCACCGGGGGGACTAGCGCCAACCGGTATGAGCAGTTCTTC. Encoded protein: CATGGTSANRYEQFF.

The CDR3 DNA is TGTGCCAGCTACTCCGGGACTAGAAATGACGAGCAGTACTTC. This codes for CASYSGTRNDEQYF. This chain connects TRBV2 to TRBJ2-7; TRBD2 matches at 8 bases. V gave up 8 bases and J gave up 5 bases; unmatched junction bases: 11. This CDR3 has 14 amino acids. Germline assignment: CDR1 SNHLY and CDR2 FYNNEI.

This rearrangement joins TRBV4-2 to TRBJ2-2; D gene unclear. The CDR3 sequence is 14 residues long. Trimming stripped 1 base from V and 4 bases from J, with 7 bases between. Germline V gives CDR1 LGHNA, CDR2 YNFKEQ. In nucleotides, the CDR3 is TGTGCCAGCAGCCAAGTGATGGCCACCGGGGAGCTGTTTTTT. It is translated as CASSQVMATGELFF.

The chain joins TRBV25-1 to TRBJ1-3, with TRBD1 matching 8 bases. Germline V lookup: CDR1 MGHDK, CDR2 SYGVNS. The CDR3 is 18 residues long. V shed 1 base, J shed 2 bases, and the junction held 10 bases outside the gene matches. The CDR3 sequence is CASSESGRGRITGNTIYF. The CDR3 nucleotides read TGTGCCAGCAGTGAATCAGGCAGGGGGCGGATTACTGGAAACACCATATATTTT.

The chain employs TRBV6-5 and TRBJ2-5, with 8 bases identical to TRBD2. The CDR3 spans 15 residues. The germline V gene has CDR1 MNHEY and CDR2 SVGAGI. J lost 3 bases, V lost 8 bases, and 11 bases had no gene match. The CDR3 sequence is CASSMGGGTEETQYF. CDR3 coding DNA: TGTGCCAGCTCCATGGGCGGGGGGACCGAAGAGACCCAGTACTTC.

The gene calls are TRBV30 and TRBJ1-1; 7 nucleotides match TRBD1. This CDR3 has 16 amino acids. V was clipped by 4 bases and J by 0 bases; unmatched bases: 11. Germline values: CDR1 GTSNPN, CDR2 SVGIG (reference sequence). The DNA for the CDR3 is TGTGCCTGGACCCCACCACGGGGACAGATGAACACTGAAGCTTTCTTT. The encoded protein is CAWTPPRGQMNTEAFF.

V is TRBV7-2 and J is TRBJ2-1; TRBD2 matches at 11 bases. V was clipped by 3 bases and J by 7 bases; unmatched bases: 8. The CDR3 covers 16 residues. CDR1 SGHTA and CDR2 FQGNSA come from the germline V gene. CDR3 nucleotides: TGTGCCAGCAGCTTTCTAGCGGGGGGAATGAGGAATGAGCAGTTCTTC. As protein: CASSFLAGGMRNEQFF.

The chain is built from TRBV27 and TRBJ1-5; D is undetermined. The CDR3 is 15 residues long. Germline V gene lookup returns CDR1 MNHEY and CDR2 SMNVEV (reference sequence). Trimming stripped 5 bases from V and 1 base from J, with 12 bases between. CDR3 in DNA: TGTGCCAGCAGTCCCGGCAGGAGGAGCAATCAGCCCCAGCATTTT. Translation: CASSPGRRSNQPQHF.

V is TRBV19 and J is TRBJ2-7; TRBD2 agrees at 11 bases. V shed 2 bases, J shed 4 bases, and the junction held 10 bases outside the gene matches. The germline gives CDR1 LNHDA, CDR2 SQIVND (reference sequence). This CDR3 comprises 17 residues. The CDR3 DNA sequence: TGTGCCAGTAGTATAAAGAAGACTAGCGGGGTATCATACGAGCAGTACTTC. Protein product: CASSIKKTSGVSYEQYF.

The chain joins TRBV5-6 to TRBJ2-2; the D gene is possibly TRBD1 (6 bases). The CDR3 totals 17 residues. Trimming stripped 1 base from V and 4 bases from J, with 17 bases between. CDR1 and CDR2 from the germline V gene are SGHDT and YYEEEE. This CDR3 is CASSLLNYRDFTGELFF. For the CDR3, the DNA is TGTGCCAGCAGCTTGCTCAACTACAGGGATTTCACCGGGGAGCTGTTTTTT.

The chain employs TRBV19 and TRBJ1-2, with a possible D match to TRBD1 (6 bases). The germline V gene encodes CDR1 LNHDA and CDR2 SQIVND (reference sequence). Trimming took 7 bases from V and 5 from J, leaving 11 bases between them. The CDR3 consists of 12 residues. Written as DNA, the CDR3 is TGTGCCAGTAACGACAGGTCTTATGGCTACACCTTC. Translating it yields CASNDRSYGYTF.

The CDR3 spells CASSREATSYEQYF. The CDR3 bases are TGCGCCAGCAGCCGCGAAGCGACTTCCTACGAGCAGTACTTC. The chain employs TRBV4-3 and TRBJ2-7; no clear D gene. Germline assignment: CDR1 LGHNA and CDR2 YSLEER. V shed 4 bases and J shed 1 base, with 11 bases lying between them. The CDR3 runs to 14 residues.